The present TCR beta chain was sequenced within a study of control samples from healthy donors and cancer patients. The CDR3 is 14 residues long. From germline, CDR1 is SGHRS and CDR2 YFSETQ. V lost 0 bases, J lost 9 bases, and 3 bases stayed unmatched. TCRdb's copy holds only in-frame clones and misses some; the assay was immunoSEQ multiplex PCR. The sample carries fewer than 95,000 clones, about 84% recorded once. The source of this sequence is a woman aged 40 to 55 in good health. What was sequenced was blood. The chain has TRBV5-1 and TRBJ1-5; 10 bases line up with TRBD1. The CDR3, as DNA: TGCGCCAGCAGCTTGGGGGACAGGGGCGGGCCCCAGCATTTT. This sequence encodes CASSLGDRGGPQHF.